The T cell receptor (beta chain) under discussion was sequenced for a study of blood T cells in healthy people across ages. Study findings and constraints: More naive CD4+ cells and higher diversity were found in long-lived than in aged donors. It was not known whether donors were CMV positive (a possible confounder of expanded clonotype changes).

The germline gives CDR1 SGHRS, CDR2 YFSETQ. The CDR3 sequence is 14 residues long. The V and J ends lost 2 bases and 8 bases respectively, with 14 bases between them. This clonotype occurred once. Its antigen remains unknown. Peripheral blood, roughly 9.3 milliliters per donor, was collected. The authors ran a second PCR of about 6 to 11 cycles using a sample-barcoded 5' primer and a J-beta primer mix. TCRdb processed the 5' RACE reads anew with MiXCR; each CDR3 protein has one entry. The data show hundreds of thousands of distinct CDR3 sequences, 56% seen once. Sequences were obtained from blood. The TCR comes from a man aged 40-55 years in good health. The chain couples TRBV5-1 to TRBJ2-1, with D maybe TRBD2 (5 bases). This CDR3 reads CASSFGEGRDEQFF. CDR3 nucleotide sequence: TGCGCCAGCAGCTTTGGTGAGGGCAGAGATGAGCAGTTCTTC.